Listed here are 14 T cell receptor beta chains from one sample, sequenced in a study of T cells in placental villitis. The libraries were made with immunoSEQ v4. Generated by immunoSEQ multiplex PCR, the TCRdb table keeps only in-frame clones and is missing some. The sample comprises 3,000 to 3,500 clones, about 79% of which are singletons, and 15% to 20% rests with the top ten. Sequencing was done on a sample of placental tissue containing maternal and fetal cells. These receptors all come from a human patient with infectious villitis; the placental T cells may come from both mother and fetus.

The chain employs TRBV11-3 and TRBJ2-5; 7 nucleotides line up with TRBD2. The CDR3 loop spans 14 amino acids. V gave up 5 bases and J gave up 8 bases; unmatched junction bases: 11. Germline CDR1 and CDR2: SGHNT and YENEEA. CDR3 DNA sequence: TGTGCCAGCAGCCCTTCGACTAGCCCAGAAACCCAGTACTTC. Amino acid sequence: CASSPSTSPETQYF.

This clone was detected a few times. CDR3: CASRHRVVTGELFF. CDR3 nucleotide sequence: TGTGCCAGCAGGCACAGGGTAGTTACCGGGGAGCTGTTTTTT. The chain has TRBV28 and TRBJ2-2; tentative D call: TRBD1 (6 bases). This CDR3 contains 14 residues. The ends were cut back, 6 bases at V and 5 bases at J, with 13 bases in the middle. Germline V gene sequence: CDR1 MDHEN, CDR2 SYDVKM. Based on the CDR3 plus reference TRBV28 and TRBJ2-2, the full variable domain is DVKVTQSSRYLVKRTGEKVFLECVQDMDHENMFWYRQDPGLGLRLIYFSYDVKMKEKGDIPEGYSVSREKKERFSLILESASTNQTSMYLCASRHRVVTGELFFGEGSRLTVL.

The rearrangement links TRBV12-5 to TRBJ2-5, with D perhaps assigned TRBD1 or TRBD2 (5 bases each). V lost 5 bases and J 5 bases, leaving 12 bases between the germline ends. The length of the CDR3 is 13 residues. From germline, CDR1 is LGHNT and CDR2 FRNRAP. The CDR3 reads CASGPRGGETQYF. The CDR3, as DNA: TGTGCTAGTGGTCCCCGTGGGGGTGAGACCCAGTACTTC.

The J gene is TRBJ2-2, the V gene TRBV6-5; 8 positions match TRBD2. J was trimmed by 5 bases and V by 7 bases; bases with no gene match: 9. This CDR3 contains 15 residues. Germline CDR1 and CDR2: MNHEY and SVGAGI. The CDR3 nucleotides read TGTGCCAGCACCGGGGGGGCCGAGGGAACCGGGGAGCTGTTTTTT. This codes for CASTGGAEGTGELFF.

This chain joins TRBV4-2 and TRBJ1-2; the D gene is possibly TRBD1 (5 bases). This CDR3 is 17 amino acids long. Germline CDR1 and CDR2: LGHNA and YNFKEQ. V was clipped by 7 bases and J by 3 bases, with 24 bases between them. As DNA, the CDR3 is TGTGCCAGCACCGGATTTCGGGACGGAGGATTGCACTATGGCTACACCTTC. Protein: CASTGFRDGGLHYGYTF.

The rearrangement joins TRBV27 to TRBJ1-5; D is uncertain. With 5 bases removed from V and 6 bases from J, the gap between germline ends came to 14 bases. Germline V gene data show CDR1 as MNHEY and CDR2 as SMNVEV (reference sequence). This CDR3 has 14 residues. CDR3: CASSSMGSAQPQHF. CDR3 DNA: TGTGCCAGCAGTAGTATGGGATCGGCTCAGCCCCAGCATTTT.

The J gene is TRBJ2-4, the V gene TRBV27, with D tentatively TRBD1 or TRBD2 (6 bases each). Germline V gene lookup returns CDR1 MNHEY and CDR2 SMNVEV (reference sequence). Trimming shortened V by 11 bases and J by 14 bases, and 25 bases separated the two germline ends. This CDR3 has 13 amino acids. CDR3 nucleotides: TGTGCCCTCCACCGGGGGACAAGACCCTTCGAGTACTTC. Amino acid sequence: CALHRGTRPFEYF.

The chain combines TRBV24-1 with TRBJ1-1; 10 nucleotides line up with TRBD1. Germline CDR1 is KGHDR and CDR2 is SFDVKD. Losses at the gene ends were 2 bases for V and 4 bases for J; bases not matched to a gene: 0. The CDR3 is made up of 14 amino acids. The CDR3 protein is CATSDWTGGTEAFF. In DNA form, the CDR3 reads TGTGCCACCAGTGATTGGACAGGGGGCACTGAAGCTTTCTTT.

V usage is TRBV20-1 and J usage is TRBJ1-3; D may be TRBD1 (5 bases). This CDR3 has 14 residues. V lost 3 bases and J lost 4, with 13 bases in between. The germline V gene encodes CDR1 DFQATT and CDR2 SNEGSKA (reference sequence). CDR3 residues: CSASPGAFGNTIYF. CDR3 in DNA: TGCAGTGCTAGTCCCGGGGCCTTCGGAAACACCATATATTTT.

The chain employs TRBV9 and TRBJ2-1; D might be TRBD2 (6 bases). The CDR3 has 15 residues. V gave up 2 bases and J gave up 0 bases, with 9 bases separating them. The germline CDR1 and CDR2 sequences are SGDLS and YYNGEE. The CDR3 loop is CASSVLGGSYNEQFF. As DNA, the CDR3 is TGTGCCAGCAGCGTCTTGGGGGGCTCCTACAATGAGCAGTTCTTC.

J is TRBJ1-5 and V is TRBV9; 7 nucleotides agree with TRBD1. The CDR3 length is 14 residues. The V gene's germline CDR1 is SGDLS and CDR2 YYNGEE. V was clipped by 4 bases and J by 2 bases; unmatched bases: 3. The CDR3 reads CASSTGQGNQPQHF. CDR3 sequence (DNA): TGTGCCAGCAGCACTGGACAGGGCAATCAGCCCCAGCATTTT.

This clone was detected only once. The chain links TRBV6-4 to TRBJ2-6, with a possible D match to TRBD1 (6 bases). The CDR3 length is 15 residues. V lost 5 bases and J lost 1, with 9 bases in between. Germline CDR1 reads MRHNA; CDR2 reads SNTAGT. The CDR3 coding sequence is TGTGCCAGCAGTTTAGACAGGTCTGGGGCCAACGTCCTGACTTTC. Protein: CASSLDRSGANVLTF.

This chain connects TRBV6-5 to TRBJ2-5, with D perhaps TRBD1 (6 bases). The germline V gene encodes CDR1 MNHEY and CDR2 SVGAGI. The CDR3 consists of 13 residues. V lost 8 bases and J lost 5, with 15 bases in between. The CDR3: CASGEGDTETQYF. The CDR3 DNA is TGTGCCAGCGGAGAGGGGGATACGGAGACCCAGTACTTC.

CDR3 coding DNA: TGTGCCAGCAGCCGCGGACAGGGTGGACAGCCCCAGCATTTT. This gives the protein CASSRGQGGQPQHF. The chain links TRBV6-5 to TRBJ1-5, with TRBD1 identical over 8 bases. Per germline, CDR1 MNHEY and CDR2 SVGAGI. With V trimmed by 6 bases and J by 7 bases, 8 bases remained unmatched. This CDR3 contains 14 residues.